The text below deals with one TCR beta chain. Its antigen remains unidentified. This specimen comes from a study of PD-1 blockade in classical Hodgkin lymphoma. Study background: Patients were given intravenous nivolumab, 3 mg/kg, every 2 weeks.

Germline assignment: CDR1 SGHAT and CDR2 FQNNGV. J gave up 5 bases and V 2 bases, and 5 bases lay outside the gene matches. This CDR3 region has 14 residues. Study results and limitations: By C4D1 there was a significant rise in CD4+ TCR diversity but not in CD8+ TCR diversity.

The method was immunoSEQ multiplex PCR; TCRdb's version includes in-frame clones alone and lacks a portion of them. The sample has approximately 44,000 clones, 60% to 80% seen once. The sample's time point: cycle 4 day 1 (C4D1), after six to seven weeks of nivolumab. There was relapse after autologous stem cell transplantation in every patient, and there was variation in brentuximab vedotin exposure. The sample here was peripheral blood mononuclear cells (PBMCs), taken before the fourth cycle of nivolumab. The receptor was derived from a human donor with classical Hodgkin lymphoma. This chain uses TRBV11-2 with TRBJ2-7; TRBD2 matches 8 bases. CDR3 protein: CASSLRGGKNEQYF. In DNA, the CDR3 is TGTGCCAGCAGCTTACGGGGGGGTAAGAACGAGCAGTACTTC.